The clone carrying this T cell receptor beta chain has more than one count but fewer than ten. TCRdb re-derived calls from the 5' RACE reads in MiXCR, one entry per CDR3 protein. Among 100,000 to 150,000 distinct CDR3 sequences listed, 7.5% to 10% were seen once. This record comes from a study of T cells after yellow fever vaccination. The length of the CDR3 is 12 residues. The V gene's germline CDR1 is DFQATT and CDR2 SNEGSKA (reference sequence). The V and J ends lost 3 bases and 5 bases respectively, with 10 bases between them. The material sequenced was CD8+ T cells sorted from PBMCs, taken on the day of the yellow fever booster vaccination. The chain is built from TRBV20-1 and TRBJ2-5; D tentatively fits TRBD1 or TRBD2 (5 bases each). The TCR sequence derives from a man between 18 and 29 years old who received the YFV17D yellow fever vaccine. CDR3 sequence: CSARRDGETQYF. As DNA, the CDR3 is TGCAGTGCTAGGAGGGACGGGGAGACCCAGTACTTC.